This is a list of T cell receptor beta chains from one sample in a study of T cells in localized non-small cell lung cancer. Assay: immunoSEQ multiplex PCR; the TCRdb copy retains only in-frame clones and omits some. The sample yields 45,000 to 60,000 clones, 85% to 90% seen once. The sample in question was PBMCs, obtained before any cancer treatment. The receptors were sampled from a man aged 35-69 years with stage II lung adenocarcinoma. The CDR3 runs from the conserved cysteine through the conserved F or W. The D gene is left open where the match is weak. Not all rows give a size; the values are once, few, many and, for expanded clones, a class.

TRBD1	TRBV7-6	TRBJ2-2	.	TGTGCCAGCAGCTTCCAGGGGGCGAACACCGGGGAGCTGTTTTTT	CASSFQGANTGELFF
TRBD2	TRBV11-2	TRBJ2-1	.	TGTGCCAGCAGCTTAGGCGGGGGGGACTACAATGAGCAGTTCTTC	CASSLGGGDYNEQFF
.	TRBV5-8	TRBJ1-1	.	TGTGCCAGCAGCTCCGGGGACACGGGGAAGAACACTGAAGCTTTCTTT	CASSSGDTGKNTEAFF
.	TRBV10-2	TRBJ2-5	few	TGCGCCAGCAGCGACAACCAAGAAGAGACCCAGTACTTC	CASSDNQEETQYF
.	TRBV1	TRBJ2-3	.	TGCACCAGCAGCCAAAAAGGACATTTGAAGCGGGGAACGGATACGCAGTATTTT	CTSSQKGHLKRGTDTQYF
.	TRBV4-2	TRBJ1-4	.	TGTGCCAGCAGCCAAGCTTCAGGGGAAAAACTGTTTTTT	CASSQASGEKLFF
TRBD1	TRBV10-3	TRBJ2-3	few	TGTGCCATCAGGGGACAGGGGAGCACAGATACGCAGTATTTT	CAIRGQGSTDTQYF
TRBD1	TRBV30	TRBJ1-6	.	TGTGCCTGGAGTCAGGGGGCAGGTTCACCCCTCCACTTT	CAWSQGAGSPLHF
TRBD1	TRBV6-5	TRBJ2-5	.	TGTGCCAGCAGTTCAGGGGGCTACCAAGAGACCCAGTACTTC	CASSSGGYQETQYF
TRBD1	TRBV11-2	TRBJ1-2	.	TGTGCCAGCAGCGACAGGGTCTATGGCTACACCTTC	CASSDRVYGYTF
.	TRBV5-8	TRBJ2-3	once	TGTGCCAGCAGCTTCGACCCCCACGGCGCAGATACGCAGTATTTT	CASSFDPHGADTQYF
TRBD1	TRBV7-2	TRBJ2-1	.	TGTGCCAGCGGGGCTAGGGGGCCGAGGGCCTACAATGAGCAGTTCTTC	CASGARGPRAYNEQFF
.	TRBV6-6	TRBJ1-4	.	TGTGCCAGCAGCCGGGAAGATGAAAAACTGTTTTTT	CASSREDEKLFF
TRBD2	TRBV9	TRBJ2-1	.	TGTGCCAGCAGCGTGGGCGGGGGAGGTGGTGAGCAGTTCTTC	CASSVGGGGGEQFF
.	TRBV19	TRBJ1-1	.	TGTGCCAGTAGTATAGGTCAGGGCGCCGGGGACACTGAAGCTTTCTTT	CASSIGQGAGDTEAFF
.	TRBV28	TRBJ2-5	.	TGTGCCAGCAAAAAGGGTAGCAGAGAGACCCAGTACTTC	CASKKGSRETQYF
TRBD1	TRBV6-5	TRBJ1-2	.	TGTGCCAGCAGTCTACGAAGGGGGCGCGGCTACACCTTC	CASSLRRGRGYTF
.	TRBV5-6	TRBJ1-2	.	TGTGCCAGCAGCTTGGCCCTCCGGGACTATGGCTACACCTTC	CASSLALRDYGYTF
.	TRBV13	TRBJ1-1	.	TGTGCCAGCAGCTTCGGACAGCTGAACACTGAAGCTTTCTTT	CASSFGQLNTEAFF
.	TRBV19	TRBJ1-1	.	TGTGCCAGTAGTATGGGGGCAGGGGCGACGAACACTGAAGCTTTCTTT	CASSMGAGATNTEAFF
.	TRBV5-1	TRBJ1-2	.	TGCGCCAGCAGCTTGGACCCCGAGGGGTTGTCTAACTATGGCTACACCTTC	CASSLDPEGLSNYGYTF
.	TRBV20-1	TRBJ1-2	.	TGCAGTGCTAGAGAGGGGTATGGCTACACCTTC	CSAREGYGYTF
TRBD1	TRBV7-3	TRBJ1-6	.	TGTGCCAGCAGTTATCGACAGGGGGATTCACCCCTCCACTTT	CASSYRQGDSPLHF
.	TRBV7-6	TRBJ1-1	few	TGTGCCAGCAGCTCTAACATGAACACTGAAGCTTTCTTT	CASSSNMNTEAFF
TRBD2	TRBV27	TRBJ2-3	few	TGTGCCAGCAGTTTAACGGGTGAAGCCAGCGGGGGGGCCACAGATACGCAGTATTTT	CASSLTGEASGGATDTQYF
TRBD1	TRBV5-1	TRBJ2-7	.	TGCGCCAGCAGCTCCCGGACAGGGAGTGACGAGCAGTACTTC	CASSSRTGSDEQYF
.	TRBV23-1	TRBJ2-5	.	TGCGCCAGCAGTCAATCGGTGAGAGAGACCCAGTACTTC	CASSQSVRETQYF
TRBD2	TRBV27	TRBJ2-3	.	TGTGCCAGCAGTACCAAACTAGCGGGGGGGCATTTTAAGACAGATACGCAGTATTTT	CASSTKLAGGHFKTDTQYF